This record covers a single T cell receptor beta chain. The data were taken from a study of T cell responses to AZD1222 COVID-19 vaccine. Clones were sequenced by immunoSEQ multiplex PCR, and TCRdb holds only the in-frame ones, with some missing. The sample carries 150,000 to 200,000 clones, about 90% recorded once. From germline, CDR1 is LNHNV and CDR2 YYDKDF (reference sequence). The CDR3 is 12 amino acids. V was trimmed by 0 bases and J by 9 bases, leaving 9 bases between them. The sequence was collected from an adult who received the AZD1222 COVID-19 vaccine. This chain links TRBV15 with TRBJ2-7, with D perhaps matching TRBD1 or TRBD2 (6 bases each). The sample was peripheral blood, taken 28 days after the second AZD1222 dose. CDR3 in amino acids: CATSRDRGGQYF. In DNA form, the CDR3 reads TGTGCCACCAGCAGAGACAGGGGAGGGCAGTACTTC.